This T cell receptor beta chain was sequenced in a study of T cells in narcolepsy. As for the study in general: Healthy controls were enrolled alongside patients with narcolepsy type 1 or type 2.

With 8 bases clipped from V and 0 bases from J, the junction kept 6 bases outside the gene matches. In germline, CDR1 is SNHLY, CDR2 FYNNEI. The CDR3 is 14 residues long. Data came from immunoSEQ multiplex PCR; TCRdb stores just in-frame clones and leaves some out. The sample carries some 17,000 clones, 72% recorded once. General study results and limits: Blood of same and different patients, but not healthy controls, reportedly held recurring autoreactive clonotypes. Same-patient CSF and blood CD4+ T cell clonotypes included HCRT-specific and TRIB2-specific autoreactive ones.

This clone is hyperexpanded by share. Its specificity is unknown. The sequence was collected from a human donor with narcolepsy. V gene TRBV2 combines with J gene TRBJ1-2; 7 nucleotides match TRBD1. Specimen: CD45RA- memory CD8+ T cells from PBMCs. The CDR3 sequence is CASGETGSNYGYTF. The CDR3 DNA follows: TGTGCCAGCGGGGAGACAGGGTCTAACTATGGCTACACCTTC.